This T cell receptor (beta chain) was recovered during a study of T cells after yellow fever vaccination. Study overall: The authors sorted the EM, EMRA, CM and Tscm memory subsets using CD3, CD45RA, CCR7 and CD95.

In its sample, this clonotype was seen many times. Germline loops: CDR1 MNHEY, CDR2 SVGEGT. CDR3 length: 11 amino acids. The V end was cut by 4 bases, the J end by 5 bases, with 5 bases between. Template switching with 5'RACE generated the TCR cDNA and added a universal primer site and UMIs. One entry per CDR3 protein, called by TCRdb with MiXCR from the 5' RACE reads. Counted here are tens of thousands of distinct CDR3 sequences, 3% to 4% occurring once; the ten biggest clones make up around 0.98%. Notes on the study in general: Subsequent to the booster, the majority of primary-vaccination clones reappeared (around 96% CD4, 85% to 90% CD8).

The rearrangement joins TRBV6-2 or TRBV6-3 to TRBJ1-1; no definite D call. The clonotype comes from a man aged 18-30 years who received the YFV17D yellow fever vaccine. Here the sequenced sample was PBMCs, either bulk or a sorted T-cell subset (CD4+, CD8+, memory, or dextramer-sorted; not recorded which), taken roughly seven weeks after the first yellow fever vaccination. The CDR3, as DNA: TGTGCCAGCAGTTTGGGGACTGAAGCTTTCTTT. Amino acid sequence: CASSLGTEAFF.